This entry describes one T cell receptor beta chain. The antigen is not known. These data belong to a study of graft-versus-host responses after intestinal transplantation. Study background: Each transplant was multivisceral, liver-intestinal, or isolated intestinal. Each patient got anti-thymocyte globulin induction, then tacrolimus and steroids for roughly 3 years.

With V trimmed by 0 bases and J by 2 bases, 4 bases remained unmatched. The germline V gene has CDR1 SGHRS and CDR2 YFSETQ. The CDR3 is 17 residues long. The method was immunoSEQ multiplex PCR; TCRdb's version includes in-frame clones alone and lacks a portion of them. The sample yields 150,000 or so clones, nearly 95% seen once. Study observations and caveats: Early post-transplant HvG declines showed an association with peak circulating GvH clone levels. Among recipient marrow samples, GvH clones were found; some appeared first in ileum or blood.

The chain has TRBV5-1 and TRBJ2-2, with TRBD2 identical over 10 bases. This TCR derives from a human donor who received an intestinal transplant. The sample consisted of unstimulated CD4+ T cells sorted from spleen or lymph node cells, taken before intestinal transplant. The CDR3 region has the DNA TGCGCCAGCAGCTTGGCGGCACTAGCGGGAAACACCGGGGAGCTGTTTTTT. It is translated as CASSLAALAGNTGELFF.